This T cell receptor (beta chain) was recorded in a study of PD-1 blockade in classical Hodgkin lymphoma. In regard to this clone: Antigen: not known.

Libraries were prepared by immunoSEQ multiplex PCR; TCRdb keeps only in-frame clonotypes and omits some of them. The repertoire has around 20,000 clones, approximately 81% of them found once; the top ten carry around 8.7%. General study results and limits: Exclusion applied to patients who initiated nivolumab less than 1 year following ASCT. Those achieving complete response showed baseline diversity like newly diagnosed patients.

CDR3 size: 14 residues. Trimming removed 8 bases from V and 5 bases from J, with 17 bases in between. Per germline, CDR1 MNHEY and CDR2 SMNVEV (reference sequence). No patient escaped relapse after autologous stem cell transplantation, and brentuximab vedotin exposure varied. This chain joins TRBV27 and TRBJ2-3, with D possibly being TRBD1 (5 bases). The receptor was isolated from a human donor with classical Hodgkin lymphoma. This specimen was peripheral blood mononuclear cells (PBMCs), taken before the second cycle of nivolumab. As DNA, the CDR3 is TGTGCCAGCTCCGATGACAGTTACGGAGATACGCAGTATTTT. Amino acid sequence: CASSDDSYGDTQYF.